The subject of this entry is one T cell receptor beta chain. The antigen remains unidentified. This specimen belongs to a study of cytomegalovirus exposure and HLA in healthy donors. Study-wide results and limits: TCR beta sequences reportedly predicted most subjects' HLA-A and HLA-B alleles accurately. Several of the most significant clusters appeared linked to common viral pathogens, based on a later analysis. Later findings reportedly placed an Asian-associated ancestry cluster below the roughly 730-donor mean for N-insertions.

From germline, CDR1 is PRHDT and CDR2 FYEKMQ (reference sequence). CDR3 length: 14 amino acids. The ends were cut back, 1 base at V and 3 bases at J, with 6 bases in the middle. While unrecorded immune exposures were likely, the donors were nominally healthy when sampled. Amplification used 60 Vbeta primers and 13 Jbeta primers. Here immunoSEQ multiplex PCR was the method, and the copy in TCRdb shows in-frame clones only, minus some. The sample has over 100,000 clones, roughly 8.3% seen once. V and J are TRBV13 and TRBJ1-4, with a possible D match to TRBD1 (5 bases). The TCR originated in a man between 35 and 55 years old in good health and CMV-seronegative. The sequenced material came from PBMCs. The CDR3 loop reads CASSLDRSNEKLFF. The CDR3, as DNA: TGTGCCAGCAGCTTAGACAGGTCTAATGAAAAACTGTTTTTT.